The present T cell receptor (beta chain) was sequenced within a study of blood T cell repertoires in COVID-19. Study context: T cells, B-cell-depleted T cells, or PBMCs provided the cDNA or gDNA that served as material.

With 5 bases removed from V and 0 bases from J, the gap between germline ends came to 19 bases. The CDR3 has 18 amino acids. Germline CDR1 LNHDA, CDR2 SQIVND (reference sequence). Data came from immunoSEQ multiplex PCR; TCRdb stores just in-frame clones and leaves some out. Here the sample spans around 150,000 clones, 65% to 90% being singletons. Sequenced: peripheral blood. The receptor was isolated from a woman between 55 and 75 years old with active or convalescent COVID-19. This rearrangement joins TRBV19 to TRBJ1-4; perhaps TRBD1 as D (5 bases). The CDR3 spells CASSEIYRLPATNEKLFF. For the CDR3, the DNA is TGTGCCAGTAGTGAAATATACAGGCTTCCTGCAACTAATGAAAAACTGTTTTTT.